This TCR beta chain is drawn from a study of graft-versus-host responses after intestinal transplantation. Notes on the study in general: Recipient marrow held GvH clones, some first seen in ileum or blood.

TCRdb's table, derived via immunoSEQ multiplex PCR, lists solely in-frame clones and lacks some. The data hold tens of thousands of clones, with roughly 90% observed a single time. Germline V gene lookup returns CDR1 MNHEY and CDR2 SMNVEV (reference sequence). This CDR3 is built from 14 residues. The germline V and J ends were trimmed by 2 bases and 1 base, with 6 bases remaining between them. As concerns this clone: As yet, its antigen is unknown.

V usage is TRBV27 and J usage is TRBJ1-5, with a weak D call TRBD1 (5 bases). This sequence originates from a human donor who was the organ donor for an intestinal transplant. The input for sequencing was unstimulated CD4+ T cells sorted from spleen or lymph node cells, taken before transplant. CDR3 coding DNA: TGTGCCAGCAGTTTACAGGGAAGCAATCAGCCCCAGCATTTT. Amino acid sequence: CASSLQGSNQPQHF.